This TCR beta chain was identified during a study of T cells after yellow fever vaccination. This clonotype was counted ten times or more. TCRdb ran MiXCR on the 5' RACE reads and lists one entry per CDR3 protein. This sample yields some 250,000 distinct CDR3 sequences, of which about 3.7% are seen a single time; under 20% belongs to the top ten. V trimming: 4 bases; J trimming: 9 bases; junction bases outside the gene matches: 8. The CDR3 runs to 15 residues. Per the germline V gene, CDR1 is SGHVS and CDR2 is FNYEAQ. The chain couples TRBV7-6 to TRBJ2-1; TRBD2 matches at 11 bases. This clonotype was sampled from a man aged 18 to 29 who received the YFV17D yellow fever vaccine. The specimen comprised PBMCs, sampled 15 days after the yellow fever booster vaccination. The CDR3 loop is CASSSLAGGLGEQFF. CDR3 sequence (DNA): TGTGCCAGCAGCTCGTTAGCGGGGGGGCTGGGTGAGCAGTTCTTC.